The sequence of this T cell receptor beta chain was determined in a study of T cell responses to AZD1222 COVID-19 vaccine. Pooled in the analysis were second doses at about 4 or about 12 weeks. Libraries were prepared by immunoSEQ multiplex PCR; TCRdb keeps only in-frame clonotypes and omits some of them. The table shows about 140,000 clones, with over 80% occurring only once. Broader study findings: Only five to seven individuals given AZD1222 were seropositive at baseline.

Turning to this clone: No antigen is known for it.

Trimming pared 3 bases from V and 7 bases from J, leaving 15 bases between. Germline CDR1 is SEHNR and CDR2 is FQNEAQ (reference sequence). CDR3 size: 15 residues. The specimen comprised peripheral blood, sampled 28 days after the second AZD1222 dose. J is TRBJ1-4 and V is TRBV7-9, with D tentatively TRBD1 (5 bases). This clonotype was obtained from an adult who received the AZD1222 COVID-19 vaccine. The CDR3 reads CASSFGGGYGEKLFF. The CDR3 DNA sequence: TGTGCCAGCAGCTTTGGTGGGGGTTATGGTGAAAAACTGTTTTTT.